This T cell receptor (beta chain) was profiled in a study of early T cells in non-severe SARS-CoV-2 infection. Study-level background: Unsorted whole blood bulk RNA was sequenced, with unpaired chains.

Unique molecular identifiers were affixed to single, distinct cDNA molecules. MiXCR, run by TCRdb on the 5' RACE reads, gives a single entry per CDR3 protein. This table holds some 57,000 distinct CDR3 sequences, 8.5% to 12% found once. Study results and caveats: There was a bias toward anti-spike CD8 responses in VDJdb matching, which missed private and CD4 specificities.

The V end was cut by 9 bases, the J end by 0 bases, with 12 bases between. Germline V lookup: CDR1 LNHDA, CDR2 SQIVND (reference sequence). The CDR3 length is 14 residues. Remarks on this clonotype: Its antigen is unidentified.

The receptor comes from an adult who was a healthcare worker with PCR-confirmed SARS-CoV-2 infection or an uninfected control (not recorded which). The sequencing sample was made of whole blood. The chain couples TRBV19 to TRBJ2-1; D might be TRBD1 or TRBD2, each matching 5 bases. DNA for the CDR3: TGTGCCAGCACCGGGACGGTCTCCTACAATGAGCAGTTCTTC. Amino acid sequence: CASTGTVSYNEQFF.